The rows below give T cell receptor beta chains drawn from one sample of a study of blood T cell repertoires in COVID-19. Clones were sequenced by immunoSEQ multiplex PCR, and TCRdb holds only the in-frame ones, with some missing. The sample lists 400,000 to 550,000 clones; about 85% were seen once. The sample taken for sequencing was PBMCs or T cells enriched from blood (not recorded which). The receptors stem from a woman under 30 with acute COVID-19. Both conserved end residues are part of each CDR3. D genes are given only for firm matches. Not all rows give a size; the values are once, few, many and, for expanded clones, a class.

len | j_gene | d_gene | v_gene | abundance | CDR3aa | CDR3nt
12 | TRBJ1-2 | - | TRBV27 | - | CASRGAVNGYTF | TGTGCCAGCAGGGGGGCGGTCAATGGCTACACCTTC
15 | TRBJ2-2 | - | TRBV7-8 | - | CASSLETPRTGELFF | TGTGCCAGCAGCTTAGAAACGCCTAGAACCGGGGAGCTGTTTTTT
13 | TRBJ1-5 | - | TRBV12-3/TRBV12-4 | - | CASSLAGGRPQHF | TGTGCCAGCAGTTTAGCAGGGGGAAGGCCCCAGCATTTT
15 | TRBJ2-7 | - | TRBV4-3 | - | CASSQGTGWNYEQYF | TGCGCCAGCAGCCAAGGCACAGGGTGGAACTACGAGCAGTACTTC
18 | TRBJ2-7 | - | TRBV7-2 | - | CASSLPLLAGPDSYEQYF | TGTGCCAGCAGCTTACCTTTATTGGCTGGTCCTGACTCCTACGAGCAGTACTTC
12 | TRBJ1-1 | - | TRBV3-1/TRBV3-2 | - | CASNRGNTEAFF | TGTGCCAGCAATCGGGGGAACACTGAAGCTTTCTTT
15 | TRBJ1-1 | TRBD1 | TRBV14 | - | CASSARRGVDTEAFF | TGTGCCAGCAGCGCGCGCAGGGGGGTCGACACTGAAGCTTTCTTT
14 | TRBJ1-1 | - | TRBV6-2/TRBV6-3 | - | CASSYSQGVTEAFF | TGTGCCAGCAGTTACTCCCAGGGTGTTACTGAAGCTTTCTTT
12 | TRBJ1-3 | - | TRBV28 | - | CASMDSGNTIYF | TGTGCCAGCATGGACAGTGGAAACACCATATATTTT
13 | TRBJ2-7 | TRBD1 | TRBV6-4 | once | CATKGQPSYEQYF | TGTGCCACCAAGGGACAGCCCTCCTACGAGCAGTACTTC
12 | TRBJ1-1 | - | TRBV5-1 | - | CASRSGDTEAFF | TGCGCCAGCAGATCAGGGGACACTGAAGCTTTCTTT
11 | TRBJ2-7 | TRBD1 | TRBV20-1 | - | CSAREDRGTYF | TGCAGTGCTAGAGAAGACAGGGGCACGTACTTC
16 | TRBJ2-3 | - | TRBV2 | - | CASSAPLVATTDTQYF | TGTGCCAGCAGTGCTCCTTTAGTAGCTACCACAGATACGCAGTATTTT
13 | TRBJ1-1 | TRBD1 | TRBV10-2 | - | CASRDQGDTEAFF | TGCGCCAGCAGGGACCAGGGGGACACTGAAGCTTTCTTT
13 | TRBJ1-2 | - | TRBV19 | - | CASSIQIHGGYTF | TGTGCCAGTAGTATACAGATACATGGCGGCTACACCTTC
14 | TRBJ2-5 | - | TRBV7-8 | - | CASSLKAFIETQYF | TGTGCCAGCAGCTTAAAAGCGTTCATTGAGACCCAGTACTTC
17 | TRBJ2-1 | TRBD2 | TRBV19 | - | CASSIDFETSGHNEQFF | TGTGCCAGTAGTATAGATTTTGAGACTAGCGGCCACAATGAGCAGTTCTTC
14 | TRBJ2-3 | - | TRBV29-1 | once | CSVEASLGTDTQYF | TGCAGCGTTGAAGCTAGCTTGGGCACAGATACGCAGTATTTT
13 | TRBJ1-2 | - | TRBV19 | - | CASTSGGVEGYTF | TGTGCCAGTACGAGTGGGGGCGTCGAGGGCTACACCTTC
11 | TRBJ2-7 | - | TRBV2 | - | CASSEYNEQYF | TGTGCCAGCAGTGAATACAACGAGCAGTACTTC
13 | TRBJ2-1 | - | TRBV28 | - | CASSLFAGNEQFF | TGTGCCAGCAGTTTATTCGCGGGGAATGAGCAGTTCTTC
16 | TRBJ2-2 | TRBD1 | TRBV19 | - | CASSPGQGANTGELFF | TGTGCCAGTAGCCCCGGACAGGGGGCGAACACCGGGGAGCTGTTTTTT
14 | TRBJ1-2 | - | TRBV19 | - | CASSGITRFYGYTF | TGTGCCAGTAGTGGTATCACGCGCTTCTATGGCTACACCTTC
15 | TRBJ1-4 | - | TRBV4-3 | - | CASSQEGQGGEKLFF | TGCGCCAGCAGCCAAGAGGGGCAGGGTGGGGAAAAACTGTTTTTT
13 | TRBJ2-2 | TRBD1 | TRBV6-4 | - | CCQGVRDTGELFF | TGTTGCCAGGGGGTTAGGGACACCGGGGAGCTGTTTTTT
14 | TRBJ2-5 | TRBD2 | TRBV27 | - | CASRGLALGETQYF | TGTGCCAGCAGGGGACTAGCACTGGGTGAGACCCAGTACTTC
13 | TRBJ1-1 | - | TRBV19 | - | CASWSGSSTEAFF | TGTGCCAGCTGGTCGGGGTCCAGCACTGAAGCTTTCTTT
17 | TRBJ2-2 | - | TRBV18 | - | CASSPDERRERTGELFF | TGTGCCAGCTCACCAGACGAGAGAAGGGAGAGGACCGGGGAGCTGTTTTTT
14 | TRBJ1-6 | - | TRBV28 | - | CASSLYVGEAPLHF | TGTGCCAGCAGTTTATATGTGGGGGAGGCACCCCTCCACTTT
13 | TRBJ2-3 | - | TRBV25-1 | - | CASSVSSTDTQYF | TGTGCCAGCAGTGTTAGCAGCACAGATACGCAGTATTTT
15 | TRBJ1-2 | - | TRBV18 | - | CASSPPSTGSNGYTF | TGTGCCAGCTCACCACCTTCGACAGGTTCGAATGGCTACACCTTC
16 | TRBJ1-3 | - | TRBV28 | - | CASSPYPLVVGNTIYF | TGTGCCAGCAGCCCCTACCCTTTAGTAGTGGGAAACACCATATATTTT
14 | TRBJ1-3 | - | TRBV20-1 | - | CSASTGSSGNTIYF | TGCAGTGCTAGTACAGGGAGCTCTGGAAACACCATATATTTT
16 | TRBJ2-3 | TRBD2 | TRBV7-2 | once | CASSFVTSGNTDTQYF | TGTGCCAGCAGCTTTGTCACTAGCGGGAACACAGATACGCAGTATTTT
16 | TRBJ2-7 | TRBD2 | TRBV4-1 | once | CASSRTGTSSSYEQYF | TGCGCCAGCAGCCGCACCGGGACTAGCAGTTCCTACGAGCAGTACTTC
14 | TRBJ2-1 | - | TRBV4-3 | - | CASSQGRGANEQFF | TGCGCCAGCAGCCAAGGCAGGGGAGCCAATGAGCAGTTCTTC
14 | TRBJ2-3 | - | TRBV24-1 | - | CATGQGRVTDTQYF | TGTGCCACCGGGCAGGGGAGAGTTACAGATACGCAGTATTTT
15 | TRBJ1-6 | TRBD1 | TRBV7-9 | - | CASSLGTERNSPLHF | TGTGCCAGCAGCCTTGGGACAGAGCGCAATTCACCCCTCCACTTT
15 | TRBJ1-4 | TRBD1 | TRBV11-2 | - | CASSLPGQINEKLFF | TGTGCCAGCAGCTTACCGGGACAGATTAATGAAAAACTGTTTTTT
15 | TRBJ2-7 | TRBD2 | TRBV6-2/TRBV6-3 | - | CASSQGLAGTYEQYF | TGTGCCAGCAGTCAGGGACTAGCGGGGACCTACGAGCAGTACTTC
13 | TRBJ1-1 | - | TRBV7-9 | - | CASSLPGNTEAFF | TGTGCCAGCAGCTTACCAGGGAACACTGAAGCTTTCTTT
16 | TRBJ1-6 | - | TRBV4-3 | many | CASSQVRGDYNSPLHF | TGCGCCAGCAGCCAAGTCCGGGGGGACTATAATTCACCCCTCCACTTT
17 | TRBJ2-3 | - | TRBV5-1 | - | CASSFNFPPPRTDTQYF | TGCGCCAGCAGCTTTAATTTTCCCCCCCCTCGCACAGATACGCAGTATTTT
13 | TRBJ2-7 | - | TRBV21-1 | - | CASSKVELSEQYF | TGTGCCAGCAGCAAAGTTGAACTCTCCGAGCAGTACTTC
15 | TRBJ2-1 | TRBD2 | TRBV6-1 | - | CASSEVGGGANEQFF | TGTGCCAGCAGTGAAGTTGGCGGGGGGGCAAATGAGCAGTTCTTC